One and the same sample provided the 29 T cell receptor beta chains below, sequenced in a study of cytomegalovirus exposure and HLA in healthy donors. 13 Jbeta primers and 60 Vbeta primers were used for the PCR. Profiled with immunoSEQ multiplex PCR; TCRdb holds only in-frame clones, not every one. The sample consists of under 130,000 clones, 75% to 90% of them appearing once. The sample taken for sequencing was PBMCs. The receptors stem from a man under 40 in good health and CMV-seropositive.

J is TRBJ1-4 and V is TRBV6-5, with D unresolved. The CDR3 consists of 15 residues. Trimming shortened V by 0 bases and J by 9 bases, and 14 bases separated the two germline ends. Per germline, CDR1 MNHEY and CDR2 SVGAGI. In DNA, the CDR3 is TGTGCCAGCAGTTACTCGAACGGGGTTCGTCAAAAACTGTTTTTT. This gives the protein CASSYSNGVRQKLFF.

CDR3 region: CASSQDQLAGGYNEQFF. CDR3 sequence (DNA): TGCGCCAGCAGCCAAGATCAACTAGCGGGGGGCTACAATGAGCAGTTCTTC. The chain has TRBV4-1 and TRBJ2-1; TRBD2 agrees at 12 bases. J lost 3 bases, V lost 0 bases, and 3 bases had no gene match. This CDR3 is 17 amino acids long. CDR1 and CDR2 (germline): MGHRA, YSYEKL.

This sequence joins TRBV9 and TRBJ2-2; a weak D match, TRBD2 (5 bases). CDR3 size: 16 residues. The germline CDR1 and CDR2 sequences are SGDLS and YYNGEE. The V and J ends lost 2 bases and 4 bases respectively, with 15 bases between them. The CDR3 nucleotides are TGTGCCAGCAGCGTCGACTCCCCGGGGAGCACCGGGGAGCTGTTTTTT. Amino acid sequence: CASSVDSPGSTGELFF. The whole variable domain, filled in from reference TRBV9 and TRBJ2-2, reads DSGVTQTPKHLITATGQRVTLRCSPRSGDLSVYWYQQSLDQGLQFLIQYYNGEERAKGNILERFSAQQFPDLHSELNLSSLELGDSALYFCASSVDSPGSTGELFFGEGSRLTVL.

The CDR3 is CASRYRSNEKLFF. CDR3 sequence (DNA): TGTGCCAGCAGGTACAGATCGAATGAAAAACTGTTTTTT. This rearrangement joins TRBV6-1 to TRBJ1-4; the D is unclear. The germline V gene has CDR1 MNHNS and CDR2 SASEGT. V shed 6 bases and J shed 5 bases, with 10 bases lying between them. The CDR3 is 13 residues long.

The chain is built from TRBV27 and TRBJ1-2; D might be TRBD1 (6 bases). The CDR3 sequence is 17 residues long. Germline assignment: CDR1 MNHEY and CDR2 SMNVEV (reference sequence). The V end was cut by 7 bases, the J end by 6 bases, with 27 bases between. Here the CDR3 DNA reads TGTGCCAGCACCGCACGCCGGGACACCGCGACGAGGGATGGCTACACCTTC. Its translation is CASTARRDTATRDGYTF.

The CDR3 sequence is CASSEDRGRQPQHF. The CDR3 region has the DNA TGTGCCAGCAGTGAGGACAGGGGGCGACAGCCCCAGCATTTT. The chain has TRBV6-1 and TRBJ1-5; 11 nucleotides match TRBD1. Trimming took 3 bases from V and 7 from J; bases not matched to a gene: 2. CDR3 length: 14 residues. Germline-derived CDR1 and CDR2 are MNHNS and SASEGT.

The V call is TRBV6-1, the J call TRBJ1-5; D is possibly TRBD1 (5 bases). CDR1 is MNHNS and CDR2 is SASEGT in the germline V gene. Trimming took 5 bases from V and 2 from J, leaving 10 bases between them. This CDR3 region has 14 residues. CDR3 coding DNA: TGTGCCAGCAGTCCCCGGGGGGGCAATCAGCCCCAGCATTTT. It specifies CASSPRGGNQPQHF.

The V gene is TRBV7-9, the J gene TRBJ1-1; 9 bases align to TRBD1. CDR3 length equals 16 residues. CDR1 and CDR2 (germline): SEHNR, FQNEAQ (reference sequence). The J segment lost 4 bases and the V segment lost 5 bases, leaving 11 bases of the junction unmatched. CDR3 in DNA: TGTGCCAGCAGCCACACCCAGACAGGGGGATCCACTGAAGCTTTCTTT. It encodes CASSHTQTGGSTEAFF.

This sequence joins TRBV19 and TRBJ1-1, with D hard to call. Trimming removed 3 bases from V and 1 base from J, with 6 bases in between. CDR1 and CDR2 (germline): LNHDA, SQIVND (reference sequence). The CDR3 has 13 amino acids. The CDR3 DNA follows: TGTGCCAGTAGTATTTCTTGGAACACTGAAGCTTTCTTT. Translating gives CASSISWNTEAFF.

This sequence joins TRBV5-5 and TRBJ2-7; TRBD1 agrees at 9 bases. In germline, CDR1 is SGHKS, CDR2 YYEKEE (reference sequence). The junction had 7 bases not matched to a gene; V was cut back by 2 bases and J by 4 bases. This CDR3 has 15 residues. The CDR3 region has the DNA TGTGCCAGCAGCTTAGGCATGGGACAGGGATACGAGCAGTACTTC. Translated, it gives CASSLGMGQGYEQYF.

This sequence joins TRBV7-8 and TRBJ2-2, with D uncertain. The CDR3 contains 16 residues. The germline gives CDR1 SGHVS, CDR2 FQNEAQ. Trimming pared 3 bases from V and 2 bases from J, leaving 13 bases between. In nucleotides, the CDR3 is TGTGCCAGCAGCTTTAGTCTAACTTTCAACACCGGGGAGCTGTTTTTT. This translates into CASSFSLTFNTGELFF.

The chain carries TRBV5-1 and TRBJ2-1; the D gene is possibly TRBD1 (6 bases). This CDR3 is 14 amino acids long. V dropped 3 bases and J dropped 4 bases, with 11 bases sitting between them. Germline CDR1 reads SGHRS; CDR2 reads YFSETQ. The CDR3 region is CASSSGGFYNEQFF. CDR3 nucleotide sequence: TGCGCCAGCAGCTCTGGGGGCTTTTACAATGAGCAGTTCTTC. The entire variable domain, with the rest obtained from reference TRBV5-1 and TRBJ2-1, is as follows: KAGVTQTPRYLIKTRGQQVTLSCSPISGHRSVSWYQQTPGQGLQFLFEYFSETQRNKGNFPGRFSGRQFSNSRSEMNVSTLELGDSALYLCASSSGGFYNEQFFGPGTRLTVL.

The V call is TRBV5-1, the J call TRBJ2-1, with a possible D match to TRBD2 (7 bases). The CDR3 extends over 15 amino acids. Trimming stripped 1 base from V and 7 bases from J, with 15 bases between. Looked up from germline, CDR1 is SGHRS and CDR2 is YFSETQ. CDR3 loop: CASSLFGGAENEQFF. In nucleotides, the CDR3 is TGCGCCAGCAGCTTGTTTGGGGGGGCAGAAAATGAGCAGTTCTTC.

The V call is TRBV2, the J call TRBJ2-3; 7 bases line up with TRBD1. Looked up from germline, CDR1 is SNHLY and CDR2 is FYNNEI. The CDR3 has 18 amino acids. The V segment lost 4 bases and the J segment 0 bases; nucleotides outside the gene matches: 13. As DNA, the CDR3 is TGTGCCAGCAGTGGGGTAAAGGGGGCTACCACTAGCACAGATACGCAGTATTTT. Its translation is CASSGVKGATTSTDTQYF.

The chain recombines TRBV7-2 with TRBJ2-3, with a weak D call TRBD1 (5 bases). Germline CDR1 and CDR2: SGHTA and FQGNSA. The CDR3 has 12 amino acids. The V end was cut by 3 bases, the J end by 6 bases, with 7 bases between. The CDR3 reads CASSFRVDTQYF. The CDR3 DNA is TGTGCCAGCAGCTTCAGGGTGGATACGCAGTATTTT.

The chain combines TRBV5-1 with TRBJ2-5, with 8 bases matching TRBD1. The CDR3 totals 14 residues. J gave up 5 bases and V 4 bases, and 7 bases lay outside the gene matches. CDR1 is SGHRS and CDR2 is YFSETQ in the germline V gene. This CDR3 is CASSPDRGWETQYF. As DNA, the CDR3 is TGCGCCAGCAGCCCCGACAGGGGTTGGGAGACCCAGTACTTC.

This clone was picked up one time. The chain joins TRBV4-1 to TRBJ2-5, with D maybe TRBD1 (6 bases). Matching the DNA end better, TRBJ2-7 makes the J call doubtful. The germline V gene has CDR1 MGHRA and CDR2 YSYEKL. The CDR3 runs 17 residues. CDR3 region: CASSQDGARGYSYEQYF. Here the CDR3 DNA reads TGCGCCAGCAGCCAAGATGGGGCCAGGGGCTATTCCTACGAGCAGTACTTC.

This clone came up a few times. V usage is TRBV6-1 and J usage is TRBJ2-7; D is unclear. Germline V gives CDR1 MNHNS, CDR2 SASEGT. V was pared by 10 bases and J by 2 bases, with 21 bases between. This CDR3 comprises 15 residues. The CDR3 loop reads CATSTLPTETYEQYF. CDR3 sequence (DNA): TGTGCCACTTCGACCCTCCCTACGGAGACCTACGAGCAGTACTTC.

The chain carries TRBV5-6 and TRBJ2-2, with D possibly being TRBD1 (7 bases). V was pared by 4 bases and J by 5 bases, with 12 bases between. The CDR3 contains 14 residues. Germline assignment: CDR1 SGHDT and CDR2 YYEEEE. The CDR3 loop is CASSQPGGTGELFF. CDR3 in DNA: TGTGCCAGCAGCCAACCAGGGGGGACCGGGGAGCTGTTTTTT. The full variable domain, with the rest looked up from reference TRBV5-6 and TRBJ2-2, is DAGVTQSPTHLIKTRGQQVTLRCSPKSGHDTVSWYQQALGQGPQFIFQYYEEEERQRGNFPDRFSGHQFPNYSSELNVNALLLGDSALYLCASSQPGGTGELFFGEGSRLTVL.

The CDR3: CASSSQEGVGSPLHF. As DNA, the CDR3 is TGTGCCAGCAGCTCCCAGGAAGGGGTGGGTTCACCCCTCCACTTT. This sequence joins TRBV7-2 and TRBJ1-6; D may be TRBD1 (5 bases). Germline V gene data show CDR1 as SGHTA and CDR2 as FQGNSA. V was pared by 4 bases and J by 9 bases, with 16 bases between. The CDR3 contains 15 residues. The entire variable domain, with the rest obtained from reference TRBV7-2 and TRBJ1-6, is as follows: GAGVSQSPSNKVTEKGKDVELRCDPISGHTALYWYRQSLGQGLEFLIYFQGNSAPDKSGLPSDRFSAERTGGSVSTLTIQRTQQEDSAVYLCASSSQEGVGSPLHFGNGTRLTVT.

This clone was picked up a small number of times. The chain uses TRBV28 and TRBJ1-3; 7 bases agree with TRBD1. Germline CDR1 reads MDHEN; CDR2 reads SYDVKM. CDR3 length: 18 amino acids. The V segment lost 3 bases and the J segment 4 bases; nucleotides outside the gene matches: 15. The CDR3 loop is CASSFLITTGPSGNTIYF. The CDR3 DNA reads TGTGCCAGCAGTTTCCTAATCACGACAGGGCCCTCCGGAAACACCATATATTTT.

The gene calls are TRBV5-1 and TRBJ2-2, with D hard to call. Trimming took off 5 bases at V and 2 bases at J, with 13 bases between the two ends. Germline V gives CDR1 SGHRS, CDR2 YFSETQ. The CDR3 runs to 15 residues. DNA for the CDR3: TGCGCCAGCAGTTACCTTGCGGTCAACACCGGGGAGCTGTTTTTT. It codes for CASSYLAVNTGELFF.

This clone was observed a handful of times. V is TRBV7-2 and J is TRBJ2-4; 10 positions agree with TRBD2. The V gene end was trimmed by 2 bases and the J gene end by 5 bases; junction bases not matched to a gene: 3. Germline V gene data show CDR1 as SGHTA and CDR2 as FQGNSA. The CDR3 runs to 15 residues. The CDR3 loop is CASSLTSGEENIQYF. CDR3 in DNA: TGTGCCAGCAGCTTAACTAGCGGGGAGGAAAACATTCAGTACTTC.

In the case of this clone: One end of the junction varies from germline; a read error may be responsible. The chain combines TRBV7-9 with TRBJ2-7, with 7 positions matching TRBD2. The CDR3 extends over 16 amino acids. CDR1 SEHNR and CDR2 FQNEAQ come from the germline V gene (reference sequence). CDR3 nucleotide sequence: TGTACCAGCAGCTTCGGACTAGGTGGGATAAACTACGAGCAGTACTTC. It translates to CTSSFGLGGINYEQYF.

The V call is TRBV12-5, the J call TRBJ2-1; unclear D gene. The CDR3 is made up of 13 amino acids. Germline V lookup: CDR1 LGHNT, CDR2 FRNRAP. V was clipped by 3 bases and J by 1 base, with 4 bases between them. CDR3: CASGFGSYNEQFF. CDR3 nucleotide sequence: TGTGCTAGTGGTTTCGGGTCCTACAATGAGCAGTTCTTC. Variable domain in full (rest from reference TRBV12-5 and TRBJ2-1): DARVTQTPRHKVTEMGQEVTMRCQPILGHNTVFWYRQTMMQGLELLAYFRNRAPLDDSGMPKDRFSAEMPDATLATLKIQPSEPRDSAVYFCASGFGSYNEQFFGPGTRLTVL.

The J gene is TRBJ2-5, the V gene TRBV18; 7 nucleotides match TRBD1. Germline loops: CDR1 KGHSH, CDR2 LQKENI. V trimming: 3 bases; J trimming: 1 base; junction bases outside the gene matches: 2. The CDR3 spans 14 residues. The CDR3 region has the DNA TGTGCCAGCTCACCCAGGGGGAGCCAAGAGACCCAGTACTTC. Translated: CASSPRGSQETQYF.

The chain links TRBV30 to TRBJ1-1; 9 nucleotides agree with TRBD1. The CDR3 has 14 residues. The trim removed 4 bases at V and 11 bases at J, leaving 14 bases unmatched. Germline V gene lookup returns CDR1 GTSNPN and CDR2 SVGIG (reference sequence). The CDR3: CAWTMNQQGALAFF. The DNA of the CDR3 is TGTGCCTGGACCATGAATCAACAGGGGGCTCTGGCTTTCTTT.

J is TRBJ2-1 and V is TRBV9; perhaps TRBD1 as D (6 bases). Germline-derived CDR1 and CDR2 are SGDLS and YYNGEE. The germline V and J ends were trimmed by 0 bases and 0 bases, with 7 bases remaining between them. CDR3 length equals 15 residues. The CDR3 nucleotides are TGTGCCAGCAGCGTAGTGGACAGCTCCTACAATGAGCAGTTCTTC. It codes for CASSVVDSSYNEQFF.

On this clone itself: Relative to the germline gene, one junction end is altered; a read error may explain this. This chain links TRBV7-7 with TRBJ2-5; 7 bases are shared with TRBD2. CDR3 length: 15 amino acids. Germline V gene lookup returns CDR1 SSHAT and CDR2 FNYEAQ (reference sequence). The CDR3 sequence: CASSLLPGGQETQYF. The CDR3 bases are TGTGCTAGCAGCTTACTCCCGGGGGGCCAAGAGACCCAGTACTTC.